These 3 T cell receptor beta chains were sequenced from one sample in a study of T cell responses to AZD1222 COVID-19 vaccine. The assay was immunoSEQ multiplex PCR, and TCRdb's table has in-frame clones only and misses some. The listing records about 140,000 clones. The sample comprised peripheral blood. Receptor source: an adult in good health.

This chain connects TRBV4-1 to TRBJ2-2; 8 bases align to TRBD2. The CDR3 spans 15 residues. Trimming at V came to 1 base and at J to 4 bases, leaving 2 bases not matched to a gene. The germline V gene encodes CDR1 MGHRA and CDR2 YSYEKL. CDR3 sequence reads: CASSQGRGGTGELFF. Written as DNA, the CDR3 is TGCGCCAGCAGCCAAGGTCGGGGGGGCACCGGGGAGCTGTTTTTT.

This chain links TRBV4-3 with TRBJ1-5; D is unresolved. Trimming took 0 bases from V and 11 from J, leaving 26 bases between them. The CDR3 consists of 18 residues. Per germline, CDR1 LGHNA and CDR2 YSLEER. CDR3 DNA: TGCGCCAGCAGCCAAGACTCATACTCTGTGGGGTCGGAACGAGCCCAGCATTTT. It translates to CASSQDSYSVGSERAQHF.

V gene TRBV29-1 combines with J gene TRBJ2-7; TRBD1 might be the D (6 bases). V lost 2 bases, J lost 1 base, and 12 bases lay in between. The CDR3 is made up of 14 amino acids. Germline CDR1 reads SQVTM; CDR2 reads ANQGSEA. DNA for the CDR3: TGCAGCGTTGAACTTGGGGGCGGATCCTACGAGCAGTACTTC. It is translated as CSVELGGGSYEQYF.